This passage covers 21 T cell receptor beta chains from one sample sequenced in a study of T cell repertoires in urothelial bladder cancer. Sequenced by immunoSEQ multiplex PCR; TCRdb stores in-frame clones only, minus some. The data show around 11,000 clones, around two thirds seen once. Sequences were obtained from tumor-infiltrating cells from bladder cancer. The receptors here all came from a human donor with a benign inflammatory bladder lesion.

The rearrangement uses TRBV6-1 and TRBJ2-6; D may match TRBD1 or TRBD2 (5 bases each). The CDR3 covers 17 residues. Germline V CDR1 and CDR2: MNHNS, SASEGT. The germline V and J ends were trimmed by 2 bases and 0 bases, with 11 bases remaining between them. The CDR3 protein is CASSELGRTSGANVLTF. CDR3 bases: TGTGCCAGCAGTGAATTGGGACGAACCTCTGGGGCCAACGTCCTGACTTTC.

V and J are TRBV5-1 and TRBJ1-3, with a tentative D call TRBD1 (5 bases). The germline V and J ends were trimmed by 2 bases and 0 bases, with 9 bases remaining between them. CDR3 size: 15 residues. The germline gives CDR1 SGHRS, CDR2 YFSETQ. The CDR3, as DNA: TGCGCCAGCAGCTTAACAGGTGACTCTGGAAACACCATATATTTT. This gives the protein CASSLTGDSGNTIYF.

This rearrangement joins TRBV5-3 to TRBJ2-6, with 12 bases that match TRBD1. TRBV5-3 is an open reading frame, and its role is uncertain. The CDR3 has 22 amino acids. Trimming removed 0 bases from V and 1 base from J; junction bases left unmatched: 14. CDR3 loop: CARSLGARDRGPPPSGANVLTF. The DNA for the CDR3 is TGTGCCAGAAGCTTGGGTGCCAGGGACAGGGGGCCACCTCCGTCTGGGGCCAACGTCCTGACTTTC.

This clone has more than one count but fewer than ten. The V gene is TRBV7-8, the J gene TRBJ1-6, with 10 bases fitting TRBD1. This CDR3 region has 15 residues. After removal of 2 bases from V and 12 bases from J, the junction contained 7 bases not matched to a gene. CDR1 SGHVS and CDR2 FQNEAQ come from the germline V gene. CDR3 sequence (DNA): TGTGCCAGCAGCTTATCCGGGACAGGGGATCGACCCCTCCACTTT. This codes for CASSLSGTGDRPLHF.

The chain links TRBV6-6 to TRBJ2-1, with D unclear. CDR1 is MNHNY, CDR2 SVGAGI, per germline (reference sequence). The CDR3 is made up of 15 amino acids. The V end was cut by 2 bases, the J end by 6 bases, with 14 bases between. The CDR3 bases are TGTGCCAGCAGTTACCCTTCTTGGCGCGGCAATGAGCAGTTCTTC. This gives the protein CASSYPSWRGNEQFF.

In its sample, this clone was seen once. J is TRBJ2-7 and V is TRBV5-6, with TRBD1 identical over 8 bases. The CDR3 is 14 residues long. Germline loops: CDR1 SGHDT, CDR2 YYEEEE. With V trimmed by 7 bases and J by 1 base, 7 bases remained unmatched. CDR3 amino acids: CASRQGLNSYEQYF. In nucleotides, the CDR3 is TGTGCCAGCCGACAGGGGCTAAATTCCTACGAGCAGTACTTC.

V gene TRBV6-1 combines with J gene TRBJ1-1; D ambiguous. CDR1 and CDR2 (germline): MNHNS, SASEGT. Trimming took off 3 bases at V and 2 bases at J, with 7 bases between the two ends. This CDR3 contains 13 residues. The CDR3 DNA is TGTGCCAGCAGTGACACCTTCAACACTGAAGCTTTCTTT. This codes for CASSDTFNTEAFF.

The V gene is TRBV23-1, the J gene TRBJ2-2, with 10 positions matching TRBD1. TRBV23-1 is annotated as an ORF whose role is uncertain. V was pared by 2 bases and J by 4 bases, with 4 bases of the junction left unmatched. The CDR3 has 16 residues. The CDR3 protein is CASSQPGQGTTGELFF. For the CDR3, the DNA is TGCGCCAGCAGTCAACCGGGACAGGGGACCACCGGGGAGCTGTTTTTT.

V gene TRBV6-5 combines with J gene TRBJ2-3; D is ambiguous. Trimming cost V 5 bases and J 6 bases, with 9 bases left between them. This CDR3 spans 12 amino acids. Germline CDR1 MNHEY, CDR2 SVGAGI. The DNA for the CDR3 is TGTGCCAGCAGTCCAGATAGGGATACGCAGTATTTT. As protein: CASSPDRDTQYF.

The chain joins TRBV5-1 to TRBJ1-1, with TRBD1 identical over 8 bases. Germline V gene data show CDR1 as SGHRS and CDR2 as YFSETQ. CDR3 size: 17 residues. V shed 4 bases, J shed 4 bases, and the junction held 15 bases outside the gene matches. CDR3 region: CASSPRTIGQGGTEAFF. The DNA of the CDR3 is TGCGCCAGCAGCCCTCGTACGATCGGACAGGGCGGCACTGAAGCTTTCTTT. Supplemented by reference TRBV5-1 and TRBJ1-1, the full variable domain reads KAGVTQTPRYLIKTRGQQVTLSCSPISGHRSVSWYQQTPGQGLQFLFEYFSETQRNKGNFPGRFSGRQFSNSRSEMNVSTLELGDSALYLCASSPRTIGQGGTEAFFGQGTRLTVV.

J is TRBJ1-4 and V is TRBV19; tentatively, D is TRBD1 (6 bases). In germline, CDR1 is LNHDA, CDR2 SQIVND (reference sequence). The CDR3 spans 14 residues. Trimming stripped 5 bases from V and 2 bases from J, with 9 bases between. CDR3 residues: CASSGTITNEKLFF. The CDR3 DNA reads as TGTGCCAGTAGTGGGACAATCACTAATGAAAAACTGTTTTTT.

V gene TRBV6-1 combines with J gene TRBJ2-7; D is unclear. The germline V gene encodes CDR1 MNHNS and CDR2 SASEGT. Trimming removed 0 bases at V and 0 bases at J, with 9 bases between. The CDR3 is 15 amino acids. The CDR3, as DNA: TGTGCCAGCAGTGAAGCCCCAAGCGACTCCTACGAGCAGTACTTC. Translated, it gives CASSEAPSDSYEQYF.

The chain combines TRBV2 with TRBJ1-3; unclear D gene. V was pared by 0 bases and J by 2 bases, with 14 bases between. Germline V lookup: CDR1 SNHLY, CDR2 FYNNEI. The CDR3 covers 17 residues. The CDR3 DNA follows: TGTGCCAGCAGTGAAGCGCTTCCTCGGACGGCTGGAAACACCATATATTTT. It is translated as CASSEALPRTAGNTIYF.

The table lists this clone with a few counts. The chain combines TRBV30 with TRBJ1-4, with D unclear. Trimming took 0 bases from V and 8 from J, leaving 4 bases between them. CDR1 is GTSNPN, CDR2 SVGIG, per germline (reference sequence). This CDR3 is 11 amino acids long. CDR3 nucleotides: TGTGCCTGGAGTGTACGAGAAAAACTGTTTTTT. Encoded protein: CAWSVREKLFF.

The rearrangement joins TRBV7-2 to TRBJ2-7; D not certain. The germline V gene has CDR1 SGHTA and CDR2 FQGNSA. This CDR3 contains 14 residues. Between the trimmed V and J ends, which lost 5 bases and 2 bases, there was a span of 13 bases. The chain's CDR3 is CASSPTAPAYEQYF. The CDR3 nucleotides read TGTGCCAGCAGCCCGACCGCGCCAGCCTACGAGCAGTACTTC.

The CDR3 sequence: CASSARTSGGAGELFF. CDR3 coding DNA: TGCGCCAGCAGCGCAAGGACTAGCGGGGGGGCCGGGGAGCTGTTTTTT. The chain recombines TRBV5-1 with TRBJ2-2; 15 bases are a match to TRBD2. V shed 4 bases, J shed 6 bases, and the junction held 4 bases outside the gene matches. This CDR3 comprises 16 residues. Germline CDR1 SGHRS, CDR2 YFSETQ.

The chain joins TRBV6-5 to TRBJ1-2; D unclear. The length of the CDR3 is 14 residues. V dropped 2 bases and J dropped 10 bases, with 17 bases sitting between them. Germline CDR1 reads MNHEY; CDR2 reads SVGAGI. The DNA of the CDR3 is TGTGCCAGCAGTTACAAGTTGAGGGAACTCCCCTACACCTTC. Translating it yields CASSYKLRELPYTF.

The V call is TRBV19, the J call TRBJ1-5, with D unclear. The germline V gene encodes CDR1 LNHDA and CDR2 SQIVND (reference sequence). CDR3 size: 16 residues. V was shortened by 5 bases and J by 0 bases, with 14 bases between the two germline ends. The CDR3 sequence: CASSGGRAFSNQPQHF. The CDR3 DNA reads TGTGCCAGTAGTGGAGGACGGGCATTTAGCAATCAGCCCCAGCATTTT.

The genes are TRBV19 and TRBJ1-1; D perhaps matches TRBD1 (6 bases). This CDR3 is 15 amino acids long. CDR1 LNHDA and CDR2 SQIVND come from the germline V gene (reference sequence). V lost 3 bases, J lost 4 bases, and 15 bases lay in between. CDR3 residues: CASSIYGGAGTEAFF. The CDR3 DNA reads as TGTGCCAGTAGTATTTACGGGGGCGCAGGCACTGAAGCTTTCTTT.

The chain has TRBV12-5 and TRBJ1-3; D remains unclear. V was clipped by 9 bases and J by 0 bases, with 9 bases between them. In germline, CDR1 is LGHNT, CDR2 FRNRAP. The CDR3 loop spans 13 amino acids. CDR3 protein: CASAFPSGNTIYF. The CDR3 nucleotides are TGTGCTAGCGCGTTTCCCTCTGGAAACACCATATATTTT.

This clone was counted a few times. CDR3 residues: CASSLEQGWTGELFF. The CDR3 nucleotides are TGCGCCAGCAGCTTGGAACAGGGGTGGACCGGGGAGCTGTTTTTT. The chain recombines TRBV5-1 with TRBJ2-2, with 7 bases matching TRBD1. The junction had 4 bases not matched to a gene; V was cut back by 0 bases and J by 5 bases. The CDR3 runs to 15 residues. Germline CDR1 is SGHRS and CDR2 is YFSETQ.